Reported below is one T cell receptor beta chain. The data derive from a study of cytomegalovirus exposure and HLA in healthy donors. Primers included in the PCR were 60 Vbeta and 13 Jbeta primers. Here immunoSEQ multiplex PCR was the method, and the copy in TCRdb shows in-frame clones only, minus some. The sample records more than 85,000 clones, approximately 14% being singletons. Per germline, CDR1 LNHDA and CDR2 SQIVND (reference sequence). Trimming stripped 3 bases from V and 0 bases from J, with 17 bases between. The CDR3 covers 17 residues. The sequence derives from a female donor in good health and CMV-seronegative. The sequenced sample consisted of PBMCs. The chain is built from TRBV19 and TRBJ1-1; D unclear. CDR3 bases: TGTGCCAGTAGTATCGGGAGGGCAGGTAACATGAACACTGAAGCTTTCTTT. It specifies CASSIGRAGNMNTEAFF.